This TCR beta chain was sequenced in a study of blood T cell repertoires in COVID-19. At the level of the study: From the United States, Italy and Spain came samples of acute and convalescent COVID-19.

V lost 7 bases and J lost 6; bases outside the gene matches: 12. Germline lookup yields CDR1 SNHLY and CDR2 FYNNEI. The CDR3 runs 14 residues. Authors' processing steps: How many nucleated cells were present was estimated from reference gene primer amplification. Clones were sequenced by immunoSEQ multiplex PCR, and TCRdb holds only the in-frame ones, with some missing. Clone size and V and J calls were adopted from that table, with D and trimming inferred from the DNA. Of some 290,000 clones in the sample, approximately 90% were seen once. Sequences were obtained from PBMCs or T cells enriched from blood (not recorded which). The chain has TRBV2 and TRBJ2-7; 7 bases fit TRBD1. The source of this sequence is a woman aged 40 to 49 with acute COVID-19. CDR3 coding DNA: TGTGCCAGCAACCGGGACAGACTCTCCCTCGAGCAGTACTTC. Protein sequence: CASNRDRLSLEQYF.